The TCR beta chain described here comes from a study of siplizumab effects on memory and regulatory T cells. General study results and limits: Of the proliferating CD4+ or CD8+ clones, roughly 75-96% lacked a naive or memory phenotype that could be assigned.

Some clones are missing from TCRdb's copy, which holds only in-frame ones; the method was immunoSEQ multiplex PCR. The sample holds around 100,000 clones, over 90% seen once. This clone occurred once. Its antigen is not identified. The sample was non-Treg CD4+ T cells sorted from blood. This clonotype was obtained from a human donor in good health.

CDR3 sequence reads: CASSPSGTQYF. CDR3 bases: TGTGCCAGCTCTCCCTCGGGGACCCAGTACTTC. This chain uses TRBV18 with TRBJ2-5; no clear D. The V gene lost 6 bases and the J gene lost 7 bases, with 9 bases spanning the gap. The CDR3 is made up of 11 amino acids. In germline, CDR1 is KGHSH, CDR2 LQKENI.